These 10 T cell receptor beta chains were sequenced from one sample in a study of CD8+CD57+ T cells in acquired aplastic anemia. All patients picked for sequencing had shown, by flow cytometry, an expansion of CD8+CD57+ cells. It was genomic DNA that served as the template for profiling TCR beta VDJ and CDR3. TCRdb reanalysed the reads using MiXCR and keeps one entry per CDR3 protein. The repertoire consists of 450,000 to 550,000 distinct CDR3 sequences, with over 25% occurring once and the leading ten covering less than 0.85%. Sequencing was carried out using sorted CD4+, CD8+, or CD8+CD57+ T cells (not recorded which) from PBMCs. These receptor sequences come from a human donor with aplastic anemia.

Concerning this clonotype itself: A read error is possible here, since a much larger clone lies one base away. V and J are TRBV13 and TRBJ1-2; D gene unclear. V dropped 8 bases and J dropped 4 bases, with 14 bases sitting between them. Germline V gene sequence: CDR1 PRHDT, CDR2 FYEKMQ (reference sequence). The CDR3 is made up of 13 amino acids. The CDR3 DNA reads TGTGCCAGCGGCACCGCAAATTTCTATGGCTACACCTTC. As protein: CASGTANFYGYTF.

This clonotype occurred a few times. The chain recombines TRBV5-4 with TRBJ1-2; no clear D gene. Trimming removed 5 bases from V and 8 bases from J, with 16 bases in between. Germline V gives CDR1 SGHNT, CDR2 YYREEE (reference sequence). The CDR3 loop spans 13 amino acids. The CDR3 reads CASSREVQQGYTF. CDR3 coding DNA: TGTGCCAGCAGTCGGGAGGTTCAGCAGGGCTACACCTTC. The full variable domain, completed using reference TRBV5-4 and TRBJ1-2, is ETGVTQSPTHLIKTRGQQVTLRCSSQSGHNTVSWYQQALGQGPQFIFQYYREEENGRGNFPPRFSGLQFPNYSSELNVNALELDDSALYLCASSREVQQGYTFGSGTRLTVV.

In its sample, this clonotype was seen many times. This chain links TRBV2 with TRBJ1-2; D is unclear. The CDR3 extends over 12 amino acids. Germline CDR1 is SNHLY and CDR2 is FYNNEI. Trimming removed 6 bases from V and 7 bases from J, with 12 bases in between. CDR3 bases: TGTGCCAGCAGCGAGCTCACGCGTGGCTACACCTTC. This translates into CASSELTRGYTF.

The rearrangement uses TRBV19 and TRBJ2-2; 7 bases fit TRBD2. Per germline, CDR1 LNHDA and CDR2 SQIVND (reference sequence). V shed 1 base, J shed 0 bases, and the junction held 2 bases outside the gene matches. This CDR3 is 16 amino acids long. CDR3 loop: CASSIGLAANTGELFF. CDR3 in DNA: TGTGCCAGTAGTATAGGACTAGCTGCGAACACCGGGGAGCTGTTTTTT.

This clonotype was counted many times. The chain uses TRBV2 and TRBJ1-5; a possible D gene is TRBD1 (5 bases). Germline values: CDR1 SNHLY, CDR2 FYNNEI. The CDR3 loop spans 13 amino acids. Trimming took off 8 bases at V and 5 bases at J, with 13 bases between the two ends. The CDR3 loop is CASWGGEYQPQHF. The CDR3, as DNA: TGTGCCAGCTGGGGGGGGGAATATCAGCCCCAGCATTTT.

This clonotype has only one observation. The chain joins TRBV2 to TRBJ1-2, with D possibly being TRBD1 (6 bases). V was cut by 4 bases and J by 4 bases, with 10 bases left in between. Germline CDR1 SNHLY, CDR2 FYNNEI. CDR3 size: 13 residues. The CDR3 sequence: CASSAGHLYGYTF. The DNA for the CDR3 is TGTGCCAGCAGTGCGGGACACCTCTATGGCTACACCTTC.

This rearrangement joins TRBV7-3 to TRBJ1-1; D not resolved. V was clipped by 8 bases and J by 5 bases, with 30 bases between them. The germline V gene has CDR1 SGHTA and CDR2 FQGTGA. CDR3 size: 18 residues. CDR3 sequence (DNA): TGTGCCAGCTCACCAGTTGAGGTATCAATCGATACGGGAACTGAAGCTTTCTTT. Amino acids: CASSPVEVSIDTGTEAFF.

This clonotype was seen only a few times. The chain uses TRBV30 and TRBJ1-2; D may be TRBD1 (6 bases). V dropped 4 bases and J dropped 5 bases, with 20 bases sitting between them. This CDR3 has 15 amino acids. Germline V gene data show CDR1 as GTSNPN and CDR2 as SVGIG (reference sequence). The DNA of the CDR3 is TGTGCCTGGACCTTCGGACAGCCTTCATTTTATGGCTACACCTTC. This translates into CAWTFGQPSFYGYTF.

This sequence joins TRBV25-1 and TRBJ2-7, with no clear D. Looked up from germline, CDR1 is MGHDK and CDR2 is SYGVNS. V lost 8 bases and J 0 bases, leaving 14 bases between the germline ends. CDR3 length equals 14 residues. As DNA, the CDR3 is TGTGCCAGCTCACCAACACACGACTCCTACGAGCAGTACTTC. Amino acids: CASSPTHDSYEQYF.

This clonotype showed up many times. This sequence joins TRBV19 and TRBJ1-1; no definite D call. This CDR3 region has 13 residues. Germline CDR1 reads LNHDA; CDR2 reads SQIVND (reference sequence). Trimming left V 2 bases short and J 1 base short, with 5 bases between. The CDR3 DNA reads TGTGCCAGTAGTATACGGAGGAACACTGAAGCTTTCTTT. The encoded protein is CASSIRRNTEAFF.